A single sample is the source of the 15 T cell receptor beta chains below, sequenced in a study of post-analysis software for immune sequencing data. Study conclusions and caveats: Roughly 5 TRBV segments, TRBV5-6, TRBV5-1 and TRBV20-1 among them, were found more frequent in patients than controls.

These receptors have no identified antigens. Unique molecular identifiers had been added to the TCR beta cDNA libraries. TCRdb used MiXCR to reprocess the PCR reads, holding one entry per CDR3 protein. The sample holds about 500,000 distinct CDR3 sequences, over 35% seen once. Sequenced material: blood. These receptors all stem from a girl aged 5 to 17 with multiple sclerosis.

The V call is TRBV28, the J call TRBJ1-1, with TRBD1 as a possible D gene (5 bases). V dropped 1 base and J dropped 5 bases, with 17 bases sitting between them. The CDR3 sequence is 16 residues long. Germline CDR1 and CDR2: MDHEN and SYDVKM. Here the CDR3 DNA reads TGTGCCAGCAGTTTATTGTCCCGGGGCCAGCGGACTGAAGCTTTCTTT. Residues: CASSLLSRGQRTEAFF.

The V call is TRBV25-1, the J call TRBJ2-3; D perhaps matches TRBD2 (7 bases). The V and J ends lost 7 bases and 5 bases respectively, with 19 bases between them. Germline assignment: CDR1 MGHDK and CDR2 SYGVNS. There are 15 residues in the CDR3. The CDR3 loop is CASTPGGGRGDTQYF. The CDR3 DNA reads TGTGCCAGCACCCCGGGGGGCGGGAGAGGAGATACGCAGTATTTT.

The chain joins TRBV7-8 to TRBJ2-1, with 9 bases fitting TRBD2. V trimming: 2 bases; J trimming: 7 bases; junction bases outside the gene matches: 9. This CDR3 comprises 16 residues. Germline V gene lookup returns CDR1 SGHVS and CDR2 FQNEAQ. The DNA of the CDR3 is TGTGCCAGCAGCTTAATCGGGCGGCGGGGGGGGAATGAGCAGTTCTTC. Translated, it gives CASSLIGRRGGNEQFF.

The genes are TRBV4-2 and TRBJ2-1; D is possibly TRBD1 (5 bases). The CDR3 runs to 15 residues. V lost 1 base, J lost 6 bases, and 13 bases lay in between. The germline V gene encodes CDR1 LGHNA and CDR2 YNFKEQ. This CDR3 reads CASSQVGALSNEQFF. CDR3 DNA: TGTGCCAGCAGCCAAGTAGGGGCTTTAAGCAATGAGCAGTTCTTC.

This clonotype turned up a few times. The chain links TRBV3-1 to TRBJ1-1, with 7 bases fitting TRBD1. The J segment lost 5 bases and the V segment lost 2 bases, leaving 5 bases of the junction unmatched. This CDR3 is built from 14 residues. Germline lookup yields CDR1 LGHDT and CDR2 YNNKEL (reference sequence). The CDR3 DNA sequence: TGTGCCAGCAGCCAATGGACAGGTGGGACTGAAGCTTTCTTT. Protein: CASSQWTGGTEAFF.

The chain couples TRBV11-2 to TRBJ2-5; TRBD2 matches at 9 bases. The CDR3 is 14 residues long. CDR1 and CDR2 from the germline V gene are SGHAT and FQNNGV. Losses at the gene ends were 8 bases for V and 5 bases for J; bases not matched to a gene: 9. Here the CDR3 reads CASGIAGVGETQYF. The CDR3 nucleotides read TGTGCCAGCGGGATAGCGGGAGTTGGCGAGACCCAGTACTTC.

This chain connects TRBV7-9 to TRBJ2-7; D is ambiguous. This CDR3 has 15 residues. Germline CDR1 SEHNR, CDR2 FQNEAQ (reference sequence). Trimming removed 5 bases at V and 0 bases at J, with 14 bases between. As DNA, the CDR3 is TGTGCCAGCAGCCTAGGGATAGTAGTCTCCTACGAGCAGTACTTC. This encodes CASSLGIVVSYEQYF.

In DNA form, the CDR3 reads TGTGCCACCAGCAGAGGTAGCGGGTCCTCCTACGAGCAGTACTTC. It is translated as CATSRGSGSSYEQYF. V usage is TRBV15 and J usage is TRBJ2-7, with TRBD2 matching 7 bases. In germline, CDR1 is LNHNV, CDR2 YYDKDF (reference sequence). J gave up 0 bases and V 1 base, and 3 bases lay outside the gene matches. This CDR3 contains 15 residues.

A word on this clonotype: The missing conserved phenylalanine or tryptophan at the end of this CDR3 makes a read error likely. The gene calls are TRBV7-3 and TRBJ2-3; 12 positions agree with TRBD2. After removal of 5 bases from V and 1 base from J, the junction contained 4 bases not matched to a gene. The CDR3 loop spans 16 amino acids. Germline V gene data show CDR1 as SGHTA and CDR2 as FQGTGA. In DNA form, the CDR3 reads TGTGCCAGCAGCCAGACTAGCGGGAGTGGCACAGATACGCAGTATGTT. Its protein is CASSQTSGSGTDTQYV.

The CDR3: CASSSVGTGGNEQFF. The CDR3 DNA sequence: TGTGCCAGCAGCTCGGTCGGGACAGGGGGCAATGAGCAGTTCTTC. V is TRBV7-2 and J is TRBJ2-1, with 11 bases fitting TRBD1. Germline V gene sequence: CDR1 SGHTA, CDR2 FQGNSA. The CDR3 sequence is 15 residues long. The ends lost 4 bases at V and 6 bases at J; junction bases unmatched: 5. Drawing the rest from reference TRBV7-2 and TRBJ2-1, the complete variable domain is GAGVSQSPSNKVTEKGKDVELRCDPISGHTALYWYRQSLGQGLEFLIYFQGNSAPDKSGLPSDRFSAERTGGSVSTLTIQRTQQEDSAVYLCASSSVGTGGNEQFFGPGTRLTVL.

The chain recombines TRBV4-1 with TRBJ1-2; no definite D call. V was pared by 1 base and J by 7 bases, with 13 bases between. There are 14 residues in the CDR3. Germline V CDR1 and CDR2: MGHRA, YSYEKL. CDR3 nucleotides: TGCGCCAGCAGCCAAGTGGCGGGGATGGGTGGCTACACCTTC. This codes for CASSQVAGMGGYTF.

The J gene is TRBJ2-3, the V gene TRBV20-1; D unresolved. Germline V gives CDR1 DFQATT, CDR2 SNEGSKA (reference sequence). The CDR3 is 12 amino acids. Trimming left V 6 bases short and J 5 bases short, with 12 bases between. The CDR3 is CSAAGTGDTQYF. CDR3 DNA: TGCAGTGCGGCAGGAACTGGAGATACGCAGTATTTT.

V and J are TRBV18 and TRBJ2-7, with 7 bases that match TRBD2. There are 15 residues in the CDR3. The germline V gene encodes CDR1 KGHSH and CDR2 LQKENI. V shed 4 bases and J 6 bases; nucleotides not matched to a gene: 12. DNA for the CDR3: TGTGCCAGCTCACTACAGACGGGGGGTATGAGCGAGCAGTACTTC. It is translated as CASSLQTGGMSEQYF.

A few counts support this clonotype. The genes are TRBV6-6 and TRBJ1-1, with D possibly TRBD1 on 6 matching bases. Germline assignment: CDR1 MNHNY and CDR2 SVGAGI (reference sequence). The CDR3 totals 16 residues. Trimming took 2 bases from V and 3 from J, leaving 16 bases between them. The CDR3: CASSYGGGQGDTEAFF. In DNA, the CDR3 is TGTGCCAGCAGTTACGGCGGGGGGCAGGGTGACACTGAAGCTTTCTTT.

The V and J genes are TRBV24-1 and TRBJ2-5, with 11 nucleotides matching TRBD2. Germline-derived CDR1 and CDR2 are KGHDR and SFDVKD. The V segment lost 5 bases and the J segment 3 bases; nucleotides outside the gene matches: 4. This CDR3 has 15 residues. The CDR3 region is CATSVTGLAEETQYF. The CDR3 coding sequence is TGTGCCACCAGTGTCACGGGACTAGCGGAAGAGACCCAGTACTTC.